This entry concerns a single T cell receptor beta chain. Its antigen is not known. This sample was included in a study of cytomegalovirus exposure and HLA in healthy donors. Findings of the study overall: Earlier analysis looked at TCR beta V segments, and most were productive about 90% or about 30% of the time.

The PCR used 60 Vbeta and 13 Jbeta primers. Using immunoSEQ multiplex PCR, the repertoire was profiled, and TCRdb retains in-frame clones only, with some absent. In the table there are roughly 80,000 clones, less than 75% of which are singletons. CDR3 size: 14 residues. V shed 1 base and J shed 3 bases, with 7 bases lying between them. From germline, CDR1 is MDHEN and CDR2 SYDVKM. The chain links TRBV28 to TRBJ2-1; D possibly corresponds to TRBD2 (5 bases). Sequenced material: PBMCs. This receptor was obtained from a man aged 30 to 45 in good health and CMV-seropositive. The CDR3 DNA is TGTGCCAGCAGTTTATTCGGGAACTACAATGAGCAGTTCTTC. It specifies CASSLFGNYNEQFF.